Each of the 25 T cell receptor beta chains below was sequenced from the same sample in a study of blood T cells in healthy people across ages. It was with a sample-barcoded 5' primer and a J-beta primer mix that a second PCR of roughly 7 to 12 cycles was run. TCRdb redid the calling of the 5' RACE reads with MiXCR, one entry per CDR3 protein. The table includes around 1,900,000 distinct CDR3 sequences, approximately 40% detected once. Sequencing used blood. The receptors derive from a human donor in good health.

The rearrangement links TRBV5-1 to TRBJ2-3; D not certain. Germline CDR1 reads SGHRS; CDR2 reads YFSETQ. Trimming shortened V by 0 bases and J by 5 bases, and 10 bases separated the two germline ends. The CDR3 is 14 residues long. The CDR3 sequence: CASSLDRVEDTQYF. The CDR3 DNA reads TGCGCCAGCAGCTTGGATAGGGTCGAAGATACGCAGTATTTT.

V and J are TRBV19 and TRBJ2-7; D is ambiguous. CDR3 length equals 15 residues. V shed 6 bases and J shed 2 bases, with 17 bases lying between them. The germline gives CDR1 LNHDA, CDR2 SQIVND (reference sequence). CDR3 sequence (DNA): TGTGCCAGTAGCATTGGTCGGCTTACCACCTACGAGCAGTACTTC. Its translation: CASSIGRLTTYEQYF.

The chain carries TRBV7-8 and TRBJ1-2; possible D gene TRBD1, 5 bases. Per the germline V gene, CDR1 is SGHVS and CDR2 is FQNEAQ. This CDR3 contains 17 residues. V was cut by 1 base and J by 2 bases, with 17 bases left in between. This CDR3 reads CASSLDYRDPANYGYTF. In DNA form, the CDR3 reads TGTGCCAGCAGCTTAGACTATAGGGACCCCGCGAACTATGGCTACACCTTC.

The chain uses TRBV27 and TRBJ1-1; unclear D gene. V lost 3 bases, J lost 4 bases, and 12 bases lay in between. CDR3 length: 14 amino acids. Germline CDR1 and CDR2: MNHEY and SMNVEV (reference sequence). The CDR3 nucleotides read TGTGCCAGCAGTTTTTGGGGAGAGAGCACTGAAGCTTTCTTT. Translated, it gives CASSFWGESTEAFF.

With respect to this clonotype: One end of the junction does not line up with germline, which may come from a read error. This chain connects TRBV14 to TRBJ1-2; D call uncertain. CDR3 length: 13 amino acids. Germline loops: CDR1 SGHDN, CDR2 FVKESK. The CDR3 is CACSLGWGRGYTF. The CDR3 bases are TGTGCCTGCAGCCTCGGATGGGGTCGGGGCTACACCTTC.

As to this clonotype: Possible read error: a much larger clone is one base away. The genes are TRBV6-2 or TRBV6-3 and TRBJ2-3, with D maybe TRBD2 (5 bases). Germline assignment: CDR1 MNHEY and CDR2 SVGEGT. The CDR3 extends over 14 amino acids. The V gene lost 2 bases and the J gene lost 4 bases, with 10 bases spanning the gap. The CDR3 coding sequence is TGTGCCAGCAGTTACAGGTCGGAGGCAGATACGCAGTATTTT. Residues: CASSYRSEADTQYF.

This clonotype was observed once. The rearrangement joins TRBV4-1 to TRBJ1-4; D is possibly TRBD1 (6 bases). The V end was cut by 5 bases, the J end by 7 bases, with 14 bases between. There are 14 residues in the CDR3. CDR1 is MGHRA, CDR2 YSYEKL, per germline. The CDR3 spells CASSYPGAGEKLFF. The CDR3, as DNA: TGCGCCAGCAGCTATCCAGGGGCCGGTGAAAAACTGTTTTTT.

The sample holds one count of this clonotype. The V gene is TRBV10-3, the J gene TRBJ2-1; no definite D call. CDR3 length equals 13 residues. V gave up 4 bases and J gave up 7 bases, with 11 bases separating them. Germline V gene data show CDR1 as ENHRY and CDR2 as SYGVKD. This CDR3 is CAISAVQGNEQFF. For the CDR3, the DNA is TGTGCCATCAGTGCAGTGCAAGGGAATGAGCAGTTCTTC.

In this sample, this clonotype turned up once. V and J are TRBV4-3 and TRBJ1-1; D is ambiguous. This CDR3 has 16 amino acids. Per germline, CDR1 LGHNA and CDR2 YSLEER. V dropped 1 base and J dropped 4 bases, with 16 bases sitting between them. The CDR3 DNA follows: TGCGCCAGCAGCCAAGGGTTACGGGGAGACGGCACTGAAGCTTTCTTT. This translates into CASSQGLRGDGTEAFF.

This clonotype was seen only a few times. The chain combines TRBV20-1 with TRBJ1-4; 7 nucleotides match TRBD1. Looked up from germline, CDR1 is DFQATT and CDR2 is SNEGSKA (reference sequence). The CDR3 runs 14 residues. Unmatched junction bases numbered 8, after V lost 2 bases and J lost 8 bases. The CDR3 spells CSARRTGVGEKLFF. CDR3 DNA sequence: TGCAGTGCTAGACGTACAGGGGTCGGAGAAAAACTGTTTTTT.

A note on this clonotype: Mismatch with germline at one junction end may stem from a read error. The rearrangement uses TRBV12-3 or TRBV12-4 and TRBJ2-3; 9 positions agree with TRBD2. The length of the CDR3 is 16 residues. The CDR3 region has the DNA TGTGCCAGCAGTTTAACCAGCGGGGGGTACACAGATACGGAGTATTTT. This codes for CASSLTSGGYTDTEYF.

CDR3 in DNA: TGTGCCAGCGTGGGGGGTGGGTCCTACGAGCAGTACTTC. Its protein product is CASVGGGSYEQYF. The chain uses TRBV6-6 and TRBJ2-5, with a weak D call TRBD2 (6 bases). The last part of the DNA fits TRBJ2-7 better; the J call may be wrong. CDR1 is MNHNY and CDR2 is SVGAGI in the germline V gene (reference sequence). The CDR3 is made up of 13 amino acids.

This clonotype was counted between two and nine times. The rearrangement links TRBV7-9 to TRBJ1-4; D remains ambiguous. The CDR3 consists of 11 residues. Germline CDR1 SEHNR, CDR2 FQNEAQ (reference sequence). The germline V and J ends were trimmed by 4 bases and 10 bases, with 7 bases remaining between them. The CDR3 sequence is CASSSWTKLFF. The DNA of the CDR3 is TGTGCCAGCAGCTCTTGGACAAAACTGTTTTTT.

In this sample, this clonotype turned up a few times. This chain links TRBV6-6 with TRBJ1-6; D is uncertain. V was cut by 2 bases and J by 7 bases, with 9 bases left in between. Germline CDR1 is MNHNY and CDR2 is SVGAGI (reference sequence). The CDR3 is made up of 14 amino acids. In DNA form, the CDR3 reads TGTGCCAGCAGTTACGTTGGGGAGAATTCACCCCTCCACTTT. It is translated as CASSYVGENSPLHF.

The genes are TRBV9 and TRBJ2-3; tentatively, D is TRBD1 or TRBD2 (7 bases each). The germline V and J ends were trimmed by 6 bases and 0 bases, with 14 bases remaining between them. CDR1 SGDLS and CDR2 YYNGEE come from the germline V gene. The CDR3 is made up of 15 amino acids. CDR3 region: CASTQGGQSTDTQYF. DNA of the CDR3: TGTGCCAGCACCCAGGGGGGGCAGAGCACAGATACGCAGTATTTT.

The rearrangement links TRBV5-1 to TRBJ2-5; 9 bases agree with TRBD2. Losses at the gene ends were 0 bases for V and 4 bases for J; bases not matched to a gene: 10. The CDR3 loop spans 17 amino acids. CDR1 and CDR2 from the germline V gene are SGHRS and YFSETQ. CDR3 sequence: CASSLAPGLAQRETQYF. CDR3 DNA sequence: TGCGCCAGCAGCTTGGCTCCGGGACTAGCTCAAAGAGAGACCCAGTACTTC. The full variable domain, in which reference TRBV5-1 and TRBJ2-5 provide the parts outside the CDR3, is KAGVTQTPRYLIKTRGQQVTLSCSPISGHRSVSWYQQTPGQGLQFLFEYFSETQRNKGNFPGRFSGRQFSNSRSEMNVSTLELGDSALYLCASSLAPGLAQRETQYFGPGTRLLVL.

Points on this clonotype: A much larger clone is a single base away; this may be a read error. The chain has TRBV24-1 and TRBJ2-6; a weak D match, TRBD1 (6 bases). There are 16 residues in the CDR3. The V end lost 9 bases, the J end lost 1 base, and 15 bases lay between the germline ends. CDR1 and CDR2 from the germline V gene are KGHDR and SFDVKD. CDR3 DNA sequence: TGTGCCACCGACGTACAGGGAATTTCTGGGGCCAACGTCCTGACTTTC. Amino acid sequence: CATDVQGISGANVLTF.

J is TRBJ2-3 and V is TRBV11-3; no clear D gene. The CDR3 contains 15 residues. Germline CDR1 SGHNT, CDR2 YENEEA. V lost 3 bases and J lost 0, with 10 bases in between. The CDR3 DNA reads TGTGCCAGCAGCTTTATAGGGCTTAGCACAGATACGCAGTATTTT. This translates into CASSFIGLSTDTQYF.

V usage is TRBV4-3 and J usage is TRBJ1-2; no definite D call. Germline V gene sequence: CDR1 LGHNA, CDR2 YSLEER. V gave up 0 bases and J gave up 8 bases, with 19 bases separating them. The CDR3 spans 16 residues. The CDR3 nucleotides are TGCGCCAGCAGCCAAGATCCTCAAGCACGGTTCGACGGCTACACCTTC. Amino acids: CASSQDPQARFDGYTF.

This clonotype was seen more than once but under ten times. J is TRBJ2-7 and V is TRBV6-2 or TRBV6-3; D could derive from TRBD1 or TRBD2 (6 bases each). V shed 2 bases and J shed 4 bases, with 12 bases lying between them. The CDR3 runs to 14 residues. Germline values: CDR1 MNHEY, CDR2 SVGEGT. The CDR3 sequence: CASSYAGHSYEQYF. CDR3 bases: TGTGCCAGCAGTTACGCGGGACACTCATACGAGCAGTACTTC.

This clonotype showed up just a few times. The V call is TRBV27, the J call TRBJ2-7, with a tentative D call TRBD1 (5 bases). CDR1 and CDR2 from the germline V gene are MNHEY and SMNVEV (reference sequence). The CDR3 is 17 amino acids. Trimming took 0 bases from V and 2 from J, leaving 17 bases between them. CDR3 residues: CASSLSILTDRTYEQYF. CDR3 nucleotide sequence: TGTGCCAGCAGTTTATCGATCCTCACCGACAGAACCTACGAGCAGTACTTC.

This chain connects TRBV29-1 to TRBJ1-2; 7 nucleotides agree with TRBD1. This CDR3 region has 14 residues. V shed 0 bases and J 8 bases; nucleotides not matched to a gene: 9. The V gene's germline CDR1 is SQVTM and CDR2 ANQGSEA. For the CDR3, the DNA is TGCAGCGTTGAAGAAATGAGAGGGGGACAGGGCTACACCTTC. Its translation: CSVEEMRGGQGYTF.

This clonotype was seen a handful of times. The rearrangement uses TRBV29-1 and TRBJ2-1; 8 nucleotides align to TRBD2. The CDR3 extends over 13 amino acids. Looked up from germline, CDR1 is SQVTM and CDR2 is ANQGSEA. The ends lost 0 bases at V and 13 bases at J; junction bases unmatched: 8. In nucleotides, the CDR3 is TGCAGCGTTGAAGATCCTAGCGGGTTAATTCAGTTCTTC. Protein product: CSVEDPSGLIQFF.

The chain links TRBV12-3 or TRBV12-4 to TRBJ2-3, with TRBD2 identical over 9 bases. The V segment lost 7 bases and the J segment 10 bases; nucleotides outside the gene matches: 15. This CDR3 is built from 15 residues. The CDR3 DNA sequence: TGTGCCAGCAACCCGGGGATAGCGGGGGTGAAAGCGCAGTATTTT. Its translation is CASNPGIAGVKAQYF.

V and J are TRBV21-1 and TRBJ2-5; TRBD1 is taken as the D call from the table, unchecked against the DNA. TRBV21-1 is a pseudogene locus. This CDR3 spans 14 amino acids. The CDR3 bases are TGTGCCAGCAGCAAAGGCCAGGGTCCCGAGACCCAGTACTTC. This translates into CASSKGQGPETQYF.